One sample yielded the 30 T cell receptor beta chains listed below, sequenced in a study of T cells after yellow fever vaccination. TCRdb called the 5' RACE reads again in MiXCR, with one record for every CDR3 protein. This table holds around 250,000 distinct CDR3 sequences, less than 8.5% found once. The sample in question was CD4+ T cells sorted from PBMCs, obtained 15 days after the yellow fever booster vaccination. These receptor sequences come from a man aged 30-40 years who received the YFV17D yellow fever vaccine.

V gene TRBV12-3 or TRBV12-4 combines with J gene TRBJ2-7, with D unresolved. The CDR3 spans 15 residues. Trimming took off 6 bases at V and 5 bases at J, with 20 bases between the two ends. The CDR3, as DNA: TGTGCCAGCAGACTTGCGTTACGGGCCTGGGACGAGCAGTACTTC. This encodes CASRLALRAWDEQYF.

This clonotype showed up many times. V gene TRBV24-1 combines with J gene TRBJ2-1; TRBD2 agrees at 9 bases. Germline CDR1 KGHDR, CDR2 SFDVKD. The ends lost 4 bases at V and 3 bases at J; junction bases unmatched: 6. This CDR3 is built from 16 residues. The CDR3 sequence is CATSDQRLAVYNEQFF. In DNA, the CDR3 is TGTGCCACCAGTGACCAGAGACTAGCGGTCTACAATGAGCAGTTCTTC.

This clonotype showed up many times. Here the CDR3 reads CASSPGGAVRNEQYF. DNA for the CDR3: TGTGCCAGCAGCCCGGGGGGGGCGGTCAGGAACGAGCAGTACTTC. This chain connects TRBV7-2 to TRBJ2-7, with 8 positions matching TRBD2. Losses at the gene ends were 5 bases for V and 5 bases for J; bases not matched to a gene: 11. The CDR3 length is 15 residues. CDR1 is SGHTA, CDR2 FQGNSA, per germline. Drawing the rest from reference TRBV7-2 and TRBJ2-7, the complete variable domain is GAGVSQSPSNKVTEKGKDVELRCDPISGHTALYWYRQSLGQGLEFLIYFQGNSAPDKSGLPSDRFSAERTGGSVSTLTIQRTQQEDSAVYLCASSPGGAVRNEQYFGPGTRLTVT.

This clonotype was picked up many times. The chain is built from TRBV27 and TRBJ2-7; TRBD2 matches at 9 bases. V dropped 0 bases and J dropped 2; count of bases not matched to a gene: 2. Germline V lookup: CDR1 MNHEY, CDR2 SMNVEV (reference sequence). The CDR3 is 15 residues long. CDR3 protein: CASSLSAGGPYEQYF. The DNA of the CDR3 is TGTGCCAGCAGTTTATCCGCGGGAGGGCCCTACGAGCAGTACTTC.

CDR3 sequence (DNA): TGTGCCAGCAGTTACAGGGGGCCCAATTCACCCCTCCACTTT. Its protein product is CASSYRGPNSPLHF. The rearrangement joins TRBV6-5 to TRBJ1-6; TRBD1 matches 7 bases. V shed 2 bases and J 7 bases; nucleotides not matched to a gene: 2. This CDR3 has 14 amino acids. Germline V lookup: CDR1 MNHEY, CDR2 SVGAGI.

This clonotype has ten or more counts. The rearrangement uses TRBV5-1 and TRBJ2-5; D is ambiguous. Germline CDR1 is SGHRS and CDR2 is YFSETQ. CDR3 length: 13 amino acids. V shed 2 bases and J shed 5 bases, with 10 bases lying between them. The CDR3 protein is CASSFTDFETQYF. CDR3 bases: TGCGCCAGCAGCTTTACCGATTTCGAGACCCAGTACTTC.

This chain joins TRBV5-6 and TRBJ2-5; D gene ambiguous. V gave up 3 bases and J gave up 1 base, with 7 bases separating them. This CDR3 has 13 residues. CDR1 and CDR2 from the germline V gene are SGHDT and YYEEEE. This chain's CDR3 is CASSWISQETQYF. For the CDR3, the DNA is TGTGCCAGCAGCTGGATTAGCCAAGAGACCCAGTACTTC.

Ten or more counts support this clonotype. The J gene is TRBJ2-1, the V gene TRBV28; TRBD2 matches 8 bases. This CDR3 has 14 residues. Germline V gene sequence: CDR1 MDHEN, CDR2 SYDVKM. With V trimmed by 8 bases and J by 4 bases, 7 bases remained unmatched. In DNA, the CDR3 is TGTGCCAGCTTTACTGCGGGGGGATACAATGAGCAGTTCTTC. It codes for CASFTAGGYNEQFF.

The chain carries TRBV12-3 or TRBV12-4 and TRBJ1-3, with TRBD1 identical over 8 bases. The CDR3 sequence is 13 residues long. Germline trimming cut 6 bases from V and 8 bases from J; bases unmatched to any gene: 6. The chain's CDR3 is CASRSTGVDTIYF. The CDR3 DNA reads TGTGCCAGCAGGTCGACAGGGGTGGACACCATATATTTT.

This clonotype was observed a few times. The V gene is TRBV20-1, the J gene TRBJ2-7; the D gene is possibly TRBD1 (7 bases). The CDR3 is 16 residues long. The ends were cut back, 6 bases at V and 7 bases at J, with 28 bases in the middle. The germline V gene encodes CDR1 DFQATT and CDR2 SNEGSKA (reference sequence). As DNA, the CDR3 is TGCAGTGCCGACACCTCCGGCCAGGGGGGCAGGGCGGAGCAGTACTTC. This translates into CSADTSGQGGRAEQYF.

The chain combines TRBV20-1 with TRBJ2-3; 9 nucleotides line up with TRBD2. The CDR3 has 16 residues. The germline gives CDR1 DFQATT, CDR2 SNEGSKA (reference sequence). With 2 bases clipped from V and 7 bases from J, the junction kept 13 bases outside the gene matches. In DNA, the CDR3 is TGCAGTGCTAGACCCGGACGGACTAGCGAAATAAATACGCAGTATTTT. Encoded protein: CSARPGRTSEINTQYF.

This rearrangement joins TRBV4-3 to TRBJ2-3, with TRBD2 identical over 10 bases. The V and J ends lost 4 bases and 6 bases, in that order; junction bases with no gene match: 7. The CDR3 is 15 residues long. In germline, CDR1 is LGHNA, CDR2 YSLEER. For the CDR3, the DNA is TGCGCCAGCAGCCTCGGGACTAGCGTTTGGGATACGCAGTATTTT. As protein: CASSLGTSVWDTQYF.

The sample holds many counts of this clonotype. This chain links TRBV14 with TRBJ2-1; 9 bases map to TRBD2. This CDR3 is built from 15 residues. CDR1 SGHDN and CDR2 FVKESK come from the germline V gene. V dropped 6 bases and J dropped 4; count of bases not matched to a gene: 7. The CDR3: CASRVSGSHYNEQFF. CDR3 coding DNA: TGTGCCAGCAGAGTTAGCGGGAGCCATTACAATGAGCAGTTCTTC.

CDR3 nucleotides: TGTGCCAGCAGTTCGTTCGAGGAGGGTTACCACGAGCAGTACTTC. It codes for CASSSFEEGYHEQYF. This chain joins TRBV6-5 and TRBJ2-7; TRBD2 is a possible D gene (6 bases). V gave up 4 bases and J gave up 5 bases, with 18 bases separating them. This CDR3 spans 15 amino acids. Germline V gene sequence: CDR1 MNHEY, CDR2 SVGAGI.

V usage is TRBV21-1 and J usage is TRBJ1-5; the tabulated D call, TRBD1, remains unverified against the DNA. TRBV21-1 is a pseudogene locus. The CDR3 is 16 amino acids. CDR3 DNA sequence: TGTGCCAGCAGCAAAGCGAACAGGTCTTCCAATCAGCCCCAGCATTTT. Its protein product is CASSKANRSSNQPQHF.

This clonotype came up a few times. Written as DNA, the CDR3 is TGTGCCAGCAGCGTATCTGAGAGGGTGAGTCGTTACACTGAAGCTTTCTTT. Translating it yields CASSVSERVSRYTEAFF. The V gene is TRBV9, the J gene TRBJ1-1; D not resolved. The germline V gene encodes CDR1 SGDLS and CDR2 YYNGEE. The CDR3 runs 17 residues. With 1 base removed from V and 3 bases from J, the gap between germline ends came to 19 bases.

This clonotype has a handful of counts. CDR3 protein: CAWSGQGLGSYNEQFF. In nucleotides, the CDR3 is TGTGCCTGGAGTGGACAGGGACTTGGCTCCTACAATGAGCAGTTCTTC. The rearrangement joins TRBV30 to TRBJ2-1; possibly TRBD1 for D (7 bases). The length of the CDR3 is 16 residues. Germline V gene sequence: CDR1 GTSNPN, CDR2 SVGIG (reference sequence). Trimming left V 1 base short and J 0 bases short, with 13 bases between. Full variable domain (rest looked up from reference TRBV30 and TRBJ2-1): SQTIHQWPATLVQPVGSPLSLECTVEGTSNPNLYWYRQAAGRGLQLLFYSVGIGQISSEVPQNLSASRPQDRQFILSSKKLLLSDSGFYLCAWSGQGLGSYNEQFFGPGTRLTVL.

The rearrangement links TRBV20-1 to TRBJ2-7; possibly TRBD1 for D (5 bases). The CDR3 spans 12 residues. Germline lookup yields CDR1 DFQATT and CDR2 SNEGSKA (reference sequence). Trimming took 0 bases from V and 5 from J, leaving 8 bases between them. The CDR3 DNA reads TGCAGTGCTAGAGACAGGGTCCACGAGCAGTACTTC. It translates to CSARDRVHEQYF.

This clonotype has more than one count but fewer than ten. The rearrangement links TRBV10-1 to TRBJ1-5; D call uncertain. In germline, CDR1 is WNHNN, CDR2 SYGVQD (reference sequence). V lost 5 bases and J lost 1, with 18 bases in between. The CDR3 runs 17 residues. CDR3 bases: TGCGCCAGCAGTCTGGAGTGCCGTGGGTGGAGCAATCAGCCCCAGCATTTT. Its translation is CASSLECRGWSNQPQHF.

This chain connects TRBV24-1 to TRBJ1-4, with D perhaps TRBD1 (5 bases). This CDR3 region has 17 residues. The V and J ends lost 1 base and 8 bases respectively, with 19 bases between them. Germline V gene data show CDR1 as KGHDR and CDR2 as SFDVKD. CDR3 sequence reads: CATSDFGRARGKEKLFF. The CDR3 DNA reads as TGTGCCACCAGTGATTTTGGGCGAGCCCGGGGGAAGGAAAAACTGTTTTTT.

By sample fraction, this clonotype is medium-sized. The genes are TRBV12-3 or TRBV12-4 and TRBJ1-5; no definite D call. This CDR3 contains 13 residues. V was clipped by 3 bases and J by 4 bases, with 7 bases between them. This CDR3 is CASSLAGNQPQHF. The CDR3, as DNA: TGTGCCAGCAGTTTGGCGGGGAATCAGCCCCAGCATTTT.

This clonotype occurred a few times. The CDR3 bases are TGTGCCAGTAGTTCCCGGGGACAGAACACAGATACGCAGTATTTT. It translates to CASSSRGQNTDTQYF. The genes are TRBV19 and TRBJ2-3; TRBD1 agrees at 7 bases. The CDR3 is 15 amino acids. Germline assignment: CDR1 LNHDA and CDR2 SQIVND (reference sequence). V shed 5 bases, J shed 2 bases, and the junction held 7 bases outside the gene matches.

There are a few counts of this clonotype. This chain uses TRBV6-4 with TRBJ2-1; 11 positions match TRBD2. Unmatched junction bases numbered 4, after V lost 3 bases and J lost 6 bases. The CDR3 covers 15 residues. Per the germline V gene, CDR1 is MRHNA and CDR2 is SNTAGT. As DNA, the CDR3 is TGTGCCAGCAGTGAGCTAGCGGGAGGCCTCAATGAGCAGTTCTTC. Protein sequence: CASSELAGGLNEQFF.

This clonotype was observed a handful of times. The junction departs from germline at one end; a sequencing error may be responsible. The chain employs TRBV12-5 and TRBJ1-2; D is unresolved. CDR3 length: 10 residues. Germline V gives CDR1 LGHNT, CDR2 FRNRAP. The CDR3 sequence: CASGGIALRF. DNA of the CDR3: TGTGCTAGTGGTGGGATAGCCCTACGGTTC.

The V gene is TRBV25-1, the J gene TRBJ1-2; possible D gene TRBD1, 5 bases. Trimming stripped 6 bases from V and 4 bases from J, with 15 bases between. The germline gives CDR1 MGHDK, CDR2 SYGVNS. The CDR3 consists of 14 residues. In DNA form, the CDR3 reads TGTGCCAGCAGCGATCCCGGGACGGTCTATGGCTACACCTTC. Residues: CASSDPGTVYGYTF.

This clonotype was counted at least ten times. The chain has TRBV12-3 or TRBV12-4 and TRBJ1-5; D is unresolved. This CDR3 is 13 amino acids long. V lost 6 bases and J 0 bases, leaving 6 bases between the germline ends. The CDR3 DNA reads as TGTGCCAGCAGGCCAAATAGCAATCAGCCCCAGCATTTT. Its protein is CASRPNSNQPQHF.

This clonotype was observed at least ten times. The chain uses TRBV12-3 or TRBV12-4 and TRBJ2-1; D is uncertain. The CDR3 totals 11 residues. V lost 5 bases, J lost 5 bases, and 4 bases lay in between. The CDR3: CASSPDNEQFF. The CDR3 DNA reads TGTGCCAGCAGTCCGGACAATGAGCAGTTCTTC.

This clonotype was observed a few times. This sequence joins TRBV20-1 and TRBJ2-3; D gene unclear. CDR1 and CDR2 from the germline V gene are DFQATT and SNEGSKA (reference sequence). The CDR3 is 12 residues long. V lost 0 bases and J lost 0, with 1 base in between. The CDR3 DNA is TGCAGTGCTAGAGAAAGCACAGATACGCAGTATTTT. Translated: CSARESTDTQYF.

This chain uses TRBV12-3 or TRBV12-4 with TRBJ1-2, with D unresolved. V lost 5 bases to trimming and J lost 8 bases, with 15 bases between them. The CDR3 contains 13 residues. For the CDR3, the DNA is TGTGCCAGCAGTGGGGATTTTACTCGGGGCTACACCTTC. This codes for CASSGDFTRGYTF.

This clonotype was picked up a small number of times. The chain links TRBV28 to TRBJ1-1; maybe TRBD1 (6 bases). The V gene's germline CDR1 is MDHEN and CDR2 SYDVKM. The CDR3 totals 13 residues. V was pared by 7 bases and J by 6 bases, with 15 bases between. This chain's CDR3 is CASMWGGVSEAFF. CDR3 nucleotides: TGTGCCAGCATGTGGGGGGGCGTCTCTGAAGCTTTCTTT.